This section outlines one TCR beta chain sequence together with its context. Using immunoSEQ multiplex PCR, the repertoire was profiled, and TCRdb retains in-frame clones only, with some absent. This sample has about 100,000 clones, with around 90% found just once. A history of autoimmune disease or systemic immunosuppression excluded patients. This entry belongs to a study of OX40 agonist ivuxolimab in advanced cancers. Study context: Three patients got partial responses; one had hepatocellular carcinoma and two had cutaneous melanoma.

The CDR3 is 19 residues long. The germline CDR1 and CDR2 sequences are KGHSH and LQKENI. J lost 7 bases, V lost 3 bases, and 19 bases had no gene match. This material consisted of CD4+ or CD8+ T cells sorted from blood, taken in a trial of the OX40 agonist ivuxolimab. This clonotype was obtained from an adult with an advanced solid tumor such as melanoma, head and neck, liver or kidney cancer. The chain has TRBV18 and TRBJ1-3; 9 positions agree with TRBD1. The DNA for the CDR3 is TGTGCCAGCTCACCGCTGGGACAGGGCCAGGGGGTGTCTCGCAACACCATATATTTT. Translation gives CASSPLGQGQGVSRNTIYF.